The source of this T cell receptor beta chain is a study of shared clonotypes between healthy human individuals. About the research overall: Each donor had three CD4 naive, three CD4 memory, two CD8 naive and one CD8 memory plate.

Profiled with immunoSEQ multiplex PCR; TCRdb holds only in-frame clones, not every one. The table records 2 million to 2.5 million clones, over 90% of them present only once. With respect to this clone: Its antigen is currently unknown.

Study findings and constraints: With few donors, the genetic and exposure-history diversity represented was limited.

Between the trimmed V and J ends, which lost 3 bases and 4 bases, there was a span of 13 bases. The CDR3 sequence is 15 residues long. Germline V gives CDR1 KGHSH, CDR2 LQKENI. This receptor was taken from a young man in good health. Some clones in this sample may be carry-over from other donors' samples. The chain has TRBV18 and TRBJ1-5; no definite D call. Sequencing input: naive CD4+ T cells from PBMCs. Sample subset: CD45RA+ positively selected. CDR3 region: CASSPLSTSNQPQHF. In DNA form, the CDR3 reads TGTGCCAGCTCACCCCTGTCGACATCTAATCAGCCCCAGCATTTT.